This paragraph covers one T cell receptor beta chain sequence. This entry belongs to a study of blood T cell repertoires in COVID-19. CDR3 length equals 15 residues. The V gene lost 2 bases and the J gene lost 7 bases, with 12 bases spanning the gap. Germline lookup yields CDR1 MDHEN and CDR2 SYDVKM. Per the authors' pipeline: For nucleated cells, counts were estimated from reference gene primer amplification. Produced via immunoSEQ multiplex PCR; TCRdb's table is partial and in-frame only. D and trimming were read from the DNA, whereas the V and J calls and clone size are those reported in that table. The data show more than 200,000 clones, around nine tenths seen once.

V and J are TRBV28 and TRBJ1-6; a weak D match, TRBD1 (5 bases). The clonotype originates from an older woman with COVID-19, enrolled during active disease. Sequenced input: peripheral blood. In DNA form, the CDR3 reads TGTGCCAGCAGTTTAGGGGGGTTGGGGAATTCACCCCTCCACTTT. This gives the protein CASSLGGLGNSPLHF. Together with reference TRBV28 and TRBJ1-6, the CDR3 gives the full variable domain: DVKVTQSSRYLVKRTGEKVFLECVQDMDHENMFWYRQDPGLGLRLIYFSYDVKMKEKGDIPEGYSVSREKKERFSLILESASTNQTSMYLCASSLGGLGNSPLHFGNGTRLTVT.